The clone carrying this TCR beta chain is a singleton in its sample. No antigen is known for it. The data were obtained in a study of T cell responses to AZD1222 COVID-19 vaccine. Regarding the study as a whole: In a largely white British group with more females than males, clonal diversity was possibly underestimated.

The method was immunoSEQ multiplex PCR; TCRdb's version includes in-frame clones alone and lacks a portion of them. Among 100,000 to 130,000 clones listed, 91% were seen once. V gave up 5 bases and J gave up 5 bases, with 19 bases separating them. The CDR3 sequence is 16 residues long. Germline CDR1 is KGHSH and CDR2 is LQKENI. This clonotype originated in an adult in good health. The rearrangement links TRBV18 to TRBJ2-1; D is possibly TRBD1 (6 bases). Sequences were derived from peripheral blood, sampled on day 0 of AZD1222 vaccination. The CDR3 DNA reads TGTGCCAGCTCAGCAGAACAGGGTCACCCCAACAATGAGCAGTTCTTC. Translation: CASSAEQGHPNNEQFF.